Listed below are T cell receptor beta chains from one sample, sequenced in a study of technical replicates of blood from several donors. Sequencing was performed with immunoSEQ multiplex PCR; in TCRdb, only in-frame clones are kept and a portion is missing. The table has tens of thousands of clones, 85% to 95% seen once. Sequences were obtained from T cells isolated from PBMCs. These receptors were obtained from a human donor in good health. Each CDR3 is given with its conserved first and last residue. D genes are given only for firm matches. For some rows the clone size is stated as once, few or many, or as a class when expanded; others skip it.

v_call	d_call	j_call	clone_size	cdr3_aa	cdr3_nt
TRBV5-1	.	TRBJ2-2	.	CASSLTGTGELFF	TGCGCCAGCAGCTTGACCGGCACCGGGGAGCTGTTTTTT
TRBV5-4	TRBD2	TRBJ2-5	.	CASSPSSGRLNTQYF	TGTGCCAGCAGCCCCTCTAGCGGGAGGCTTAACACCCAGTACTTC
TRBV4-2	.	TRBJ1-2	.	CASSQDLQGGGYTF	TGTGCCAGCAGCCAAGATTTGCAGGGAGGAGGCTACACCTTC
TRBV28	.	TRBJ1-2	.	CASSPGQSYGYTF	TGTGCCAGCAGTCCGGGACAAAGCTATGGCTACACCTTC
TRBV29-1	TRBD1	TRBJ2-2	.	CSAGTGYTGELFF	TGCAGCGCAGGGACAGGGTACACCGGGGAGCTGTTTTTT
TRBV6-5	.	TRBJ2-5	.	CASSPGAKETQYF	TGTGCCAGCAGCCCAGGGGCGAAGGAGACCCAGTACTTC
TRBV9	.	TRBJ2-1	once	CASSLTTTTYNEQFF	TGTGCCAGCAGCTTAACGACTACCACCTACAATGAGCAGTTCTTC
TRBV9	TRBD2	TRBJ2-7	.	CASSARLAGSGADEQYF	TGTGCCAGCAGCGCAAGACTAGCGGGAAGCGGGGCCGACGAGCAGTACTTC
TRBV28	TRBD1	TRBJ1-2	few	CASNEAGQGRGYTF	TGTGCCAGCAACGAAGCGGGACAGGGACGAGGCTACACCTTC
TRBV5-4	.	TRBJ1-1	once	CASSFSGWMVTFF	TGTGCCAGCAGCTTTTCGGGGTGGATGGTAACTTTCTTT
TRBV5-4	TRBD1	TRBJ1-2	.	CASSSPRDREYGYTF	TGTGCCAGCAGCTCACCGAGGGACAGGGAGTATGGCTACACCTTC
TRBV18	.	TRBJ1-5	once	CASSPGGVGQPQHF	TGTGCCAGCTCACCTGGAGGGGTAGGACAGCCCCAGCATTTT
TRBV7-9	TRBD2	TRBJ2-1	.	CASSLIFGRSGSNEQFF	TGTGCCAGCAGCTTAATCTTTGGGAGGAGCGGGAGCAATGAGCAGTTCTTC
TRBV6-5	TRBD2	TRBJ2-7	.	CASSYSSSGAPYEQYF	TGTGCCAGCAGTTACTCGAGTAGCGGGGCACCCTACGAGCAGTACTTC
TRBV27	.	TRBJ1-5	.	CASRPQAFIDQPQHF	TGTGCCAGCAGGCCCCAGGCGTTTATAGATCAGCCCCAGCATTTT
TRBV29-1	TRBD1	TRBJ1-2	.	CSVEVKIRGLNYGYTF	TGCAGCGTTGAAGTGAAAATCAGGGGGCTTAACTATGGCTACACCTTC
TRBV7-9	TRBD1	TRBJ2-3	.	CASSWTGPRTDTQYF	TGTGCCAGCAGCTGGACAGGTCCACGCACAGATACGCAGTATTTT
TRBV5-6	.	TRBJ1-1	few	CASSLLTVNTEAFF	TGTGCCAGCAGCTTGCTCACGGTGAACACTGAAGCTTTCTTT
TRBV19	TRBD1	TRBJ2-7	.	CASSPGQGAYEQYF	TGTGCCAGTAGCCCGGGACAGGGGGCTTACGAGCAGTACTTC
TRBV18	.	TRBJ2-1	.	CASSPADNNEQFF	TGTGCCAGCTCACCAGCGGACAACAATGAGCAGTTCTTC
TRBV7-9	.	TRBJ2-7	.	CASSLQGYEQYF	TGTGCCAGCAGTTTACAGGGATACGAGCAGTACTTC
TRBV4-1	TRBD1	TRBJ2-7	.	CASSRQGDSYEQYF	TGCGCCAGCAGTCGACAGGGTGACTCCTACGAGCAGTACTTC
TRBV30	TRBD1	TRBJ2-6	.	CASDRGLSSGANVLTF	TGTGCCTCAGACAGGGGGCTATCCTCTGGGGCCAACGTCCTGACTTTC
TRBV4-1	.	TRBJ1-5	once	CASSEGGFNQPQHF	TGCGCCAGCTCCGAAGGGGGATTCAATCAGCCCCAGCATTTT
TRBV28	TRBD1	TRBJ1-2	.	CASSLLRTGVDGYTF	TGTGCCAGCAGTTTACTGCGGACAGGGGTGGACGGCTACACCTTC
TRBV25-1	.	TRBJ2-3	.	CASSYTDTQYF	TGTGCCAGCAGTTACACAGATACGCAGTATTTT
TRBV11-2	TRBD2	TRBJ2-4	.	CASSLAGLAKNIQYF	TGTGCCAGCAGCCTAGCGGGACTAGCCAAAAACATTCAGTACTTC
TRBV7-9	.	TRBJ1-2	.	CASSLVAAADGYTF	TGTGCCAGCAGCTTAGTGGCGGCGGCGGATGGCTACACCTTC
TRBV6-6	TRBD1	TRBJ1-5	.	CASWDRGVVGNQPQHF	TGTGCCAGCTGGGACAGGGGAGTCGTTGGCAATCAGCCCCAGCATTTT
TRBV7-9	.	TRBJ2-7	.	CASSRSGVYEQYF	TGTGCCAGCAGCCGCTCGGGAGTTTACGAGCAGTACTTC
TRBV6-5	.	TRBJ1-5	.	CASTRGLGQPQHF	TGTGCCAGCACTCGGGGGTTGGGGCAGCCCCAGCATTTT
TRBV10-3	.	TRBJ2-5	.	CAISESVEQETQYF	TGTGCCATCAGTGAGTCGGTAGAGCAAGAGACCCAGTACTTC
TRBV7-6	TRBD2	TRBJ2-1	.	CASSGGLAGSNEQFF	TGTGCCAGCAGCGGCGGACTAGCGGGTTCCAATGAGCAGTTCTTC
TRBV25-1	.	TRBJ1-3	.	CASGGVPGNTIYF	TGTGCCAGCGGGGGGGTTCCTGGAAACACCATATATTTT
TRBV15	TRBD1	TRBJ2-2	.	CATRDDRVTGELFF	TGTGCCACCAGGGATGACAGGGTGACCGGGGAGCTGTTTTTT
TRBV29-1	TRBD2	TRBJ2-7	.	CSVVGLAGREQYF	TGCAGCGTTGTCGGACTAGCGGGACGCGAGCAGTACTTC
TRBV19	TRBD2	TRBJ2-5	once	CASSIGAGLGETQYF	TGTGCCAGTAGTATAGGGGCCGGACTAGGGGAGACCCAGTACTTC
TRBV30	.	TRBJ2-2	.	CAWIRDTNTGELFF	TGTGCCTGGATCCGGGACACCAACACCGGGGAGCTGTTTTTT
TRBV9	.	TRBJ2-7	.	CASSVAGNGLYEQYF	TGTGCCAGCAGCGTAGCAGGGAACGGTCTATACGAGCAGTACTTC
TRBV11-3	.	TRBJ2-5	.	CASSLTVQETQYF	TGTGCCAGCAGCTTAACAGTCCAAGAGACCCAGTACTTC
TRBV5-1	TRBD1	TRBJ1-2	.	CASSGGQGFVDGYTF	TGCGCCAGCAGCGGGGGACAGGGGTTTGTGGATGGCTACACCTTC